Below are 11 T cell receptor beta chains sequenced from a single sample in a study of CD8+ T cells in alopecia areata. RNA extraction and reverse transcription yielded cDNA as sequencing template. TCRdb keeps only in-frame clones here, not all; method: immunoSEQ multiplex PCR. The sample holds more than 150,000 clones, roughly 64% seen once. Treatment in this sample: oral pan-JAK inhibitor, 5-10 mg twice daily. The sequenced sample was CD8+ T cells sorted from blood, obtained at week 24, from a patient treated with tofacitinib. The origin of the receptors is a human donor with alopecia areata.

The rearrangement joins TRBV7-8 to TRBJ2-1, with 10 bases fitting TRBD2. Unmatched junction bases numbered 14, after V lost 8 bases and J lost 10 bases. Germline lookup yields CDR1 SGHVS and CDR2 FQNEAQ. The CDR3 loop spans 15 amino acids. CDR3 nucleotides: TGTGCCAGCTTAGCGGGGGGTACCCTTCCTAGGGAGCAGTTCTTC. It yields the protein CASLAGGTLPREQFF.

DNA of the CDR3: TGTGCCAGCAGCATTGGGAACGAGCAGTACTTC. Residues: CASSIGNEQYF. V and J are TRBV11-2 and TRBJ2-7; D gene uncertain. Germline lookup yields CDR1 SGHAT and CDR2 FQNNGV. The CDR3 is 11 amino acids. V dropped 5 bases and J dropped 5 bases, with 7 bases sitting between them.

The chain recombines TRBV4-1 with TRBJ2-5; D possibly uses TRBD1 or TRBD2 (6 bases each). The CDR3 loop spans 18 amino acids. The V end was cut by 2 bases, the J end by 2 bases, with 21 bases between. Per the germline V gene, CDR1 is MGHRA and CDR2 is YSYEKL. The CDR3 DNA sequence: TGCGCCAGCAGCCAAAGGGGGACGCGGCATGGGAGGCAAGAGACCCAGTACTTC. It specifies CASSQRGTRHGRQETQYF.

The V and J genes are TRBV12-5 and TRBJ1-2; tentative D call: TRBD1 (5 bases). With 7 bases removed from V and 7 bases from J, the gap between germline ends came to 10 bases. CDR3 size: 11 residues. The germline V gene encodes CDR1 LGHNT and CDR2 FRNRAP. CDR3 in DNA: TGTGCTAGTGCCCTGGGGGGTGGCTACACCTTC. This sequence encodes CASALGGGYTF.

The rearrangement uses TRBV6-5 and TRBJ1-5; D is unclear. The V end lost 4 bases, the J end lost 5 bases, and 12 bases lay between the germline ends. The V gene's germline CDR1 is MNHEY and CDR2 SVGAGI. The CDR3 contains 14 residues. The CDR3 sequence is CASSSYSVDQPQHF. CDR3 sequence (DNA): TGTGCCAGCAGTTCCTACAGCGTCGATCAGCCCCAGCATTTT.

The chain joins TRBV29-1 to TRBJ1-5; the match to TRBD1 covers 8 bases. The CDR3 length is 14 residues. Germline V gives CDR1 SQVTM, CDR2 ANQGSEA. Trimming took 6 bases from V and 4 from J; bases not matched to a gene: 8. DNA for the CDR3: TGCAGCGTCACTACCCAGGGGGCGAATCAGCCCCAGCATTTT. Its protein is CSVTTQGANQPQHF.

The V and J genes are TRBV7-9 and TRBJ1-6; tentative D call: TRBD1 (6 bases). Germline assignment: CDR1 SEHNR and CDR2 FQNEAQ (reference sequence). With 6 bases removed from V and 9 bases from J, the gap between germline ends came to 15 bases. The CDR3 covers 14 residues. For the CDR3, the DNA is TGTGCCAGCAGGGCACAGGGTTTGCCTTCACCCCTCCACTTT. Amino acids: CASRAQGLPSPLHF.

This chain joins TRBV10-1 and TRBJ2-7; 7 nucleotides line up with TRBD1. Germline V gene data show CDR1 as WNHNN and CDR2 as SYGVQD (reference sequence). The CDR3 extends over 13 amino acids. J gave up 5 bases and V 6 bases, and 7 bases lay outside the gene matches. The CDR3 loop is CASSEDREHEQYF. As DNA, the CDR3 is TGCGCCAGCAGCGAAGACAGGGAGCACGAGCAGTACTTC.

This chain links TRBV29-1 with TRBJ2-3; D ambiguous. Germline V lookup: CDR1 SQVTM, CDR2 ANQGSEA. This CDR3 contains 12 residues. Trimming took off 4 bases at V and 7 bases at J, with 12 bases between the two ends. CDR3: CSVGVSGYTQYF. The CDR3 DNA sequence: TGCAGCGTTGGAGTGTCGGGCTATACGCAGTATTTT.

V and J are TRBV5-6 and TRBJ1-2; possible D gene TRBD1, 5 bases. The CDR3 has 12 residues. Trimming shortened V by 4 bases and J by 4 bases, and 8 bases separated the two germline ends. Per the germline V gene, CDR1 is SGHDT and CDR2 is YYEEEE. CDR3 DNA: TGTGCCAGCAGCACGGGGACCTATGGCTACACCTTC. It codes for CASSTGTYGYTF.

Remarks on this clone: In the same sample, other DNA sequences code for this CDR3. This chain uses TRBV13 with TRBJ2-7; D is undetermined. The germline V gene has CDR1 PRHDT and CDR2 FYEKMQ (reference sequence). The CDR3 length is 13 residues. Trimming pared 0 bases from V and 4 bases from J, leaving 7 bases between. CDR3: CASSLGSSYEQYF. CDR3 coding DNA: TGTGCCAGCAGCTTAGGTTCCAGTTACGAGCAGTACTTC. The variable domain in full, with the rest retrieved from reference TRBV13 and TRBJ2-7, is AAGVIQSPRHLIKEKRETATLKCYPIPRHDTVYWYQQGPGQDPQFLISFYEKMQSDKGSIPDRFSAQQFSDYHSELNMSSLELGDSALYFCASSLGSSYEQYFGPGTRLTVT.